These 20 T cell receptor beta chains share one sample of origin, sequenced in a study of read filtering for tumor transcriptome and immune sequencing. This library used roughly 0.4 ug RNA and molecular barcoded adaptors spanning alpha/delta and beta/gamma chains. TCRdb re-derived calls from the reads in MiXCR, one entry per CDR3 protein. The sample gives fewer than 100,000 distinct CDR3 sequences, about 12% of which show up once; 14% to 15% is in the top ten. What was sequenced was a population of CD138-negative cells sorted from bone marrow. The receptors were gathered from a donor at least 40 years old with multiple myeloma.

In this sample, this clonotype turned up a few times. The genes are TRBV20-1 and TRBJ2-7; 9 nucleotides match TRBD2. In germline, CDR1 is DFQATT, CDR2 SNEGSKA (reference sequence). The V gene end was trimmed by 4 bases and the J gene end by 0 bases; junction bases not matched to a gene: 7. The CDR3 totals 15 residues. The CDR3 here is CSAKGVAGASYEQYF. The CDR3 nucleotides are TGCAGTGCTAAAGGGGTAGCGGGGGCCTCCTACGAGCAGTACTTC.

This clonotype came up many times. As DNA, the CDR3 is TGTGCCAGCAGACCCCGGGACAGATCCTACGAGCAGTACTTC. Translated, it gives CASRPRDRSYEQYF. The chain is built from TRBV12-3 or TRBV12-4 and TRBJ2-7; 7 bases are shared with TRBD1. Trimming cost V 6 bases and J 1 base; bases outside gene matches: 6. This CDR3 has 14 amino acids.

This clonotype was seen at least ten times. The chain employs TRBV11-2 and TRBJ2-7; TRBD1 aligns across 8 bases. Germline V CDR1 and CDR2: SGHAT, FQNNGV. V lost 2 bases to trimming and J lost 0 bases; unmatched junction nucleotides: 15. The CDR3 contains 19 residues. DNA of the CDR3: TGTGCCAGCAGCTTACCCCATCCGACAGGGGATGGTAGCTCCTACGAGCAGTACTTC. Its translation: CASSLPHPTGDGSSYEQYF.

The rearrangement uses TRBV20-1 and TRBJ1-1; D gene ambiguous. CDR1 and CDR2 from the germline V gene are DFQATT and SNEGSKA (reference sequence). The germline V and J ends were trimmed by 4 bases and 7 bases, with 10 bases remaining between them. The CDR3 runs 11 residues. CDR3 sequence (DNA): TGCAGTGCTACCATTCTGGGTGAAGCTTTCTTT. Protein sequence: CSATILGEAFF.

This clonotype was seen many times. DNA for the CDR3: TGCGCCAGCAGCTTGCAATCAGAAGGGGAGCAGTACTTC. The encoded protein is CASSLQSEGEQYF. The rearrangement joins TRBV5-1 to TRBJ2-7; D is unclear. Germline V lookup: CDR1 SGHRS, CDR2 YFSETQ. The V gene lost 1 base and the J gene lost 7 bases, with 12 bases spanning the gap. The CDR3 length is 13 residues.

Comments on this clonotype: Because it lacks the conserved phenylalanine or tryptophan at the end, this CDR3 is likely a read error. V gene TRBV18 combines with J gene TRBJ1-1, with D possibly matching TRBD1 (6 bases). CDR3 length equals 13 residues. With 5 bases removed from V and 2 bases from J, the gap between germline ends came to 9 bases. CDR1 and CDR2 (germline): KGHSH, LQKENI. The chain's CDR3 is CASSGQSNTEAFR. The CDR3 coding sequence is TGTGCCAGCTCAGGACAGTCCAACACTGAAGCTTTCCGT.

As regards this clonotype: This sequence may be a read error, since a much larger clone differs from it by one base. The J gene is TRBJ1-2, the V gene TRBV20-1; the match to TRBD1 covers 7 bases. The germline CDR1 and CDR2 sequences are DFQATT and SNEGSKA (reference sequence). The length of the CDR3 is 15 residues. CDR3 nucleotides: TGCAGTGCTAGAGAAGGGACAGTTACTAACTATGGCTACGCCTTC. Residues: CSAREGTVTNYGYAF.

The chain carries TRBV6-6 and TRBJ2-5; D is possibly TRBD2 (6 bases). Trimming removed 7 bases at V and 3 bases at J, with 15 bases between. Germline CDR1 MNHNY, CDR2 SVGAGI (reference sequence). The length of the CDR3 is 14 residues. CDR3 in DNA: TGTGCCAGCACCGACGGGACTGGAGAAGAGACCCAGTACTTC. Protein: CASTDGTGEETQYF.

This CDR3 reads CSASRSSVETQYF. The CDR3 bases are TGCAGTGCTAGCCGGTCTAGCGTAGAGACCCAGTACTTC. The V gene is TRBV20-1, the J gene TRBJ2-5, with D possibly matching TRBD2 (6 bases). The CDR3 has 13 amino acids. V lost 3 bases and J 4 bases, leaving 12 bases between the germline ends. CDR1 DFQATT and CDR2 SNEGSKA come from the germline V gene (reference sequence).

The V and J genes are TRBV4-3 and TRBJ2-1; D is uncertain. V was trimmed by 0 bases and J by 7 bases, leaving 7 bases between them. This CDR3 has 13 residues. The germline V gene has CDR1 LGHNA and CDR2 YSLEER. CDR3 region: CASSQEPENEQFF. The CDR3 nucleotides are TGCGCCAGCAGCCAAGAACCGGAAAATGAGCAGTTCTTC.

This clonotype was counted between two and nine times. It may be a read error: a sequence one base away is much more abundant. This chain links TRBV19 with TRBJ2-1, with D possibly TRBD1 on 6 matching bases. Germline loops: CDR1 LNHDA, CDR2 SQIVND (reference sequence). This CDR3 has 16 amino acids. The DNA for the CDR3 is TGTGCCAGTAGTATGGGGCTACAGGGTTCGGGAAATGAGCAGTGCTTC. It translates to CASSMGLQGSGNEQCF.

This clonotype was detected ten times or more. The CDR3 nucleotides read TGTGCCAGCAGCCGAAGCGGGAGGTCGGCCGGGGAGCTGTTTTTT. Protein sequence: CASSRSGRSAGELFF. The J gene is TRBJ2-2, the V gene TRBV28; TRBD2 aligns across 9 bases. There are 15 residues in the CDR3. CDR1 and CDR2 (germline): MDHEN, SYDVKM. The V gene end was trimmed by 6 bases and the J gene end by 6 bases; junction bases not matched to a gene: 8.

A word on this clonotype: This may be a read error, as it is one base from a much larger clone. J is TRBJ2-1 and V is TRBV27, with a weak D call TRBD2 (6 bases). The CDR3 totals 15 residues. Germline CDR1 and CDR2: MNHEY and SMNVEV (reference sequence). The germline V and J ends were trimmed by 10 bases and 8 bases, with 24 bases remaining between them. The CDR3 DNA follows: TGTGCCACACGTACGGAGGGGCCCCAAGGCGATGAGCAGTTCTTC. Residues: CATRTEGPQGDEQFF.

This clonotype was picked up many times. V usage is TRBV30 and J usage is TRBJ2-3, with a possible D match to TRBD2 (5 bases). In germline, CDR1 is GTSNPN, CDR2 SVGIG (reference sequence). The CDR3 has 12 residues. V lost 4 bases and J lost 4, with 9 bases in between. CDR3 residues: CAWTRTADTQYF. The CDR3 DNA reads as TGTGCCTGGACCCGGACTGCAGATACGCAGTATTTT.

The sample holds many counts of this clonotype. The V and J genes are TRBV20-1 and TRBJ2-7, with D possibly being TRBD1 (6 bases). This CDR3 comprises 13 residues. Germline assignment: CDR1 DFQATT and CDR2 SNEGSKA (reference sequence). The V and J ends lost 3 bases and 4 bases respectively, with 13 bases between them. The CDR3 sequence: CSASYITGYEQYF. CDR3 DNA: TGCAGTGCTAGCTATATTACAGGGTACGAGCAGTACTTC.

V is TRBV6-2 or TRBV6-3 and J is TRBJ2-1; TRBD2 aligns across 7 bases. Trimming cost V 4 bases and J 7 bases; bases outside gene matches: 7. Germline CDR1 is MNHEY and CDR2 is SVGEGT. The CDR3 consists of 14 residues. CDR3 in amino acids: CASSSRGGPNEQFF. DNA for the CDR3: TGTGCCAGCAGTTCGCGCGGGGGACCAAATGAGCAGTTCTTC.

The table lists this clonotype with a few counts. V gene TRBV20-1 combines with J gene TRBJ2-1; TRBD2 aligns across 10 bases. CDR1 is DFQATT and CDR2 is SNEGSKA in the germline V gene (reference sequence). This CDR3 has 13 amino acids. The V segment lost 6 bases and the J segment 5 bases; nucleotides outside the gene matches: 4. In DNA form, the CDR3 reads TGCAGTGCCACTACTAGCGGGGACAATGAGCAGTTCTTC. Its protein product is CSATTSGDNEQFF.

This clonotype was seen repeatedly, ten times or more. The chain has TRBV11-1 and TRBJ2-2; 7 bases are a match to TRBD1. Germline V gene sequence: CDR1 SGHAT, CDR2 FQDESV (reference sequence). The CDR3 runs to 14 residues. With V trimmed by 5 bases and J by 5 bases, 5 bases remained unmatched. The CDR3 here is CASSPRQGTGELFF. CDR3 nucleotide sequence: TGTGCCAGCAGCCCACGACAGGGAACCGGGGAGCTGTTTTTT.

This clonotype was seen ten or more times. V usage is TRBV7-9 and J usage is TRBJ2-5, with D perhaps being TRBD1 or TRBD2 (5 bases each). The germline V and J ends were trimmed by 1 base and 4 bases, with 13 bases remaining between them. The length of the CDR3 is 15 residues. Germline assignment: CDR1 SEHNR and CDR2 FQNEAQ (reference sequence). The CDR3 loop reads CASSLDGGFLETQYF. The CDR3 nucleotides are TGTGCCAGCAGCTTAGATGGGGGTTTCCTAGAGACCCAGTACTTC.

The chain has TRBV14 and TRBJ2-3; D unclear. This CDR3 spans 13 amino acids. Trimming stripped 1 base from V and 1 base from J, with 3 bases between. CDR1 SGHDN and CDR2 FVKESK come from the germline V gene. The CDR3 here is CASSQACTDTQYF. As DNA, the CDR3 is TGTGCCAGCAGCCAAGCCTGCACAGATACGCAGTATTTT.